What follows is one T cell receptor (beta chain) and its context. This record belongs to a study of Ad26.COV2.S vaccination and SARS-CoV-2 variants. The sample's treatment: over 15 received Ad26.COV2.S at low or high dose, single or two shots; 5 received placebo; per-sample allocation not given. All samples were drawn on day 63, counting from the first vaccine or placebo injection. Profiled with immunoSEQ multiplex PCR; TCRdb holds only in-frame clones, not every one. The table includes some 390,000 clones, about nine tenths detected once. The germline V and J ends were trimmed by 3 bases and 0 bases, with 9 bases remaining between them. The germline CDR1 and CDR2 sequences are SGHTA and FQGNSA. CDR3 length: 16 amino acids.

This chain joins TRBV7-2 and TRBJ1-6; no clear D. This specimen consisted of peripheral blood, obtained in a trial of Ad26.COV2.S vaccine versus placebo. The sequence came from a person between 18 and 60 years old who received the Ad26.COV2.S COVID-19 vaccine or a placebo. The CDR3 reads CASSFRMSSYNSPLHF. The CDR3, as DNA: TGTGCCAGCAGCTTTCGAATGAGCTCCTATAATTCACCCCTCCACTTT.